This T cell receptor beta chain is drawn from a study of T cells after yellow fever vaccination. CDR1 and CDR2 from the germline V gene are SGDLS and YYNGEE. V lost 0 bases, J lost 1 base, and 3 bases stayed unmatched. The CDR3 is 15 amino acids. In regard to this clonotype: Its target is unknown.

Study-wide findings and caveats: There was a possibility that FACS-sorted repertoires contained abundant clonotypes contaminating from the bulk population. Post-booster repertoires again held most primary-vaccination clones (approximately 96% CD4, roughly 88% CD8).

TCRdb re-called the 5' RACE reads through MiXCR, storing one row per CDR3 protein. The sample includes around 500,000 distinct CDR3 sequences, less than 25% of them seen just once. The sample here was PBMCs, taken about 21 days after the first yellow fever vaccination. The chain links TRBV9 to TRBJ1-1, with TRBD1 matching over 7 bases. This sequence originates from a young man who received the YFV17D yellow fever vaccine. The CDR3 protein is CASSVGNRGNTEAFF. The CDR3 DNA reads TGTGCCAGCAGCGTAGGAAACAGGGGGAACACTGAAGCTTTCTTT. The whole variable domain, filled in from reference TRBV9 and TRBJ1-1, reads DSGVTQTPKHLITATGQRVTLRCSPRSGDLSVYWYQQSLDQGLQFLIQYYNGEERAKGNILERFSAQQFPDLHSELNLSSLELGDSALYFCASSVGNRGNTEAFFGQGTRLTVV.